The clone carrying this T cell receptor (beta chain) has more than one count but fewer than ten. Its antigen is currently unknown. These data are taken from a study of CD8 T cells in ankylosing spondylitis. Study results and limitations: Some of these motif variants have turned up before, in reports on reactive arthritis synovial fluid and blood. Ankylosing spondylitis blood appeared to be characterized by a TCR beta motif of about 8 highly homologous variants. Researchers reportedly found disease-linked clones significantly enriched in matched ankylosing spondylitis synovial fluid. Researchers report that disease-linked clones proved CD8+ and relatively rare in peripheral blood.

TCRdb ran MiXCR on the 5' RACE reads and lists one entry per CDR3 protein. The repertoire holds around 100,000 distinct CDR3 sequences, with around 24% as singletons. The V end was cut by 5 bases, the J end by 0 bases, with 10 bases between. This CDR3 is built from 14 residues. Germline V lookup: CDR1 SGHTA, CDR2 FQGNSA. The sequencing sample was made of synovial fluid, either unsorted or a sorted T cell fraction (not recorded which). The TCR was taken from a male donor with ankylosing spondylitis. The chain links TRBV7-2 to TRBJ2-5, with D unresolved. CDR3 bases: TGTGCCAGCAGCCCACGGTGGAACCAAGAGACCCAGTACTTC. This gives the protein CASSPRWNQETQYF.